This T cell receptor beta chain was identified during a study of graft-versus-host responses after intestinal transplantation. On the study more broadly: Each of the recipients got a multivisceral, liver-intestinal, or isolated intestinal transplant. Every transplant recipient was induced with anti-thymocyte globulin, then maintained on tacrolimus and steroids for roughly 3 years.

With 7 bases removed from V and 0 bases from J, the gap between germline ends came to 10 bases. The length of the CDR3 is 14 residues. Germline V gene lookup returns CDR1 MDHEN and CDR2 SYDVKM. Concerning this clone itself: Antigen: not known.

General study points: The authors found GvH clones in recipient marrow, some appearing first in ileum or blood.

Method: immunoSEQ multiplex PCR; TCRdb's copy keeps in-frame clones and lacks some. The sample contains tens of thousands of clones, around 83% of which appear only once. The sequence came from a human donor who received an intestinal transplant. The sequencing here drew on unstimulated CD8+ T cells sorted from spleen or lymph node cells, taken before intestinal transplant. V usage is TRBV28 and J usage is TRBJ1-5; D unclear. CDR3 loop: CASNLLDSNQPQHF. In DNA, the CDR3 is TGTGCCAGCAATCTTCTAGATAGCAATCAGCCCCAGCATTTT.